Each of the 30 T cell receptor beta chains below was sequenced from the same sample in a study of graft-versus-host responses after intestinal transplantation (TCRdb year 2021). Dithiothreitol, EDTA incubations and collagenase D digestion were used to isolate intraepithelial and lamina propria lymphocytes from graft specimens. Preparation of the library involved the immunoSEQ multiplex PCR assay. TCRdb stores this immuneACCESS table with in-frame sequences only. Part of the clones is absent; in the studies checked, under half of the shortfall reflects unresolved V genes, and no reason is known for the rest. The sample includes thousands of clones, with approximately 83% observed a single time. 7.6% of the sample lies in the top ten. The sequencing used ileum tissue, collected around 300 days after intestinal transplant. All receptors derive from a human patient who received an intestinal transplant, so some T cells may come from the graft donor.

The CDR3 coding sequence is TGCGCCAGCAGCTTCAGTGCAACTAATGAAAAACTGTTTTTT. Its protein product is CASSFSATNEKLFF. The chain is built from TRBV5-1 and TRBJ1-4, with unresolved D. V lost 2 bases and J 0 bases, leaving 5 bases between the germline ends. This CDR3 has 14 amino acids. The germline V gene encodes CDR1 SGHRS and CDR2 YFSETQ.

This chain links TRBV6-1 with TRBJ1-2, with 9 bases lining up with TRBD1. CDR1 MNHNS and CDR2 SASEGT come from the germline V gene. With V trimmed by 3 bases and J by 2 bases, 4 bases remained unmatched. The CDR3 totals 15 residues. The CDR3 bases are TGTGCCAGCAGTGATATCGGACAGGGGAACTATGGCTACACCTTC. As protein: CASSDIGQGNYGYTF.

The rearrangement joins TRBV6-5 to TRBJ2-7; TRBD2 aligns across 7 bases. The V gene's germline CDR1 is MNHEY and CDR2 SVGAGI. The CDR3 sequence is 14 residues long. The J segment lost 3 bases and the V segment lost 0 bases, leaving 2 bases of the junction unmatched. This CDR3 is CASSYSAGDYEQYF. The CDR3 DNA is TGTGCCAGCAGTTACTCGGCGGGAGACTACGAGCAGTACTTC.

V usage is TRBV28 and J usage is TRBJ2-2, with a tentative D call TRBD2 (5 bases). This CDR3 is 14 amino acids long. The V gene lost 0 bases and the J gene lost 3 bases, with 5 bases spanning the gap. Germline values: CDR1 MDHEN, CDR2 SYDVKM. Here the CDR3 reads CASSLWRDTGELFF. The CDR3 DNA reads TGTGCCAGCAGTTTATGGAGGGACACCGGGGAGCTGTTTTTT. Combining the CDR3 with reference TRBV28 and TRBJ2-2 gives the whole variable domain DVKVTQSSRYLVKRTGEKVFLECVQDMDHENMFWYRQDPGLGLRLIYFSYDVKMKEKGDIPEGYSVSREKKERFSLILESASTNQTSMYLCASSLWRDTGELFFGEGSRLTVL.

The chain employs TRBV19 and TRBJ1-1; no definite D call. In germline, CDR1 is LNHDA, CDR2 SQIVND (reference sequence). Trimming removed 2 bases from V and 1 base from J, with 5 bases in between. The CDR3 length is 13 residues. The CDR3 protein is CASSIKRNTEAFF. For the CDR3, the DNA is TGTGCCAGTAGTATAAAGAGGAACACTGAAGCTTTCTTT.

The rearrangement links TRBV4-2 to TRBJ1-4; tentatively, D is TRBD1 (6 bases). The CDR3 is 14 amino acids. The germline gives CDR1 LGHNA, CDR2 YNFKEQ. V lost 5 bases, J lost 8 bases, and 15 bases lay in between. The CDR3 reads CASSLQGTGEKLFF. The CDR3 DNA follows: TGTGCCAGCAGCTTACAGGGAACGGGGGAAAAACTGTTTTTT.

The rearrangement joins TRBV9 to TRBJ1-6; no firm D call. Trimming removed 1 base from V and 5 bases from J, with 7 bases in between. The CDR3 runs to 14 residues. Germline CDR1 reads SGDLS; CDR2 reads YYNGEE. CDR3 in amino acids: CASSVLSHNSPLHF. Written as DNA, the CDR3 is TGTGCCAGCAGCGTACTGTCCCATAATTCACCCCTCCACTTT.

The chain has TRBV4-1 and TRBJ1-4, with D tentatively TRBD1 (6 bases). Germline CDR1 MGHRA, CDR2 YSYEKL. Trimming removed 1 base at V and 8 bases at J, with 11 bases between. This CDR3 contains 14 residues. The CDR3 sequence: CASSQAGQGEKLFF. For the CDR3, the DNA is TGCGCCAGCAGCCAAGCCGGCCAGGGGGAAAAACTGTTTTTT.

The chain is built from TRBV5-5 and TRBJ2-2; TRBD1 matches at 10 bases. The junction had 0 bases not matched to a gene; V was cut back by 4 bases and J by 0 bases. Germline V lookup: CDR1 SGHKS, CDR2 YYEKEE (reference sequence). The CDR3 is made up of 15 amino acids. CDR3 sequence (DNA): TGTGCCAGCAGCGGGACAGGGGCGAACACCGGGGAGCTGTTTTTT. Translation: CASSGTGANTGELFF.

This rearrangement joins TRBV21-1 to TRBJ1-5. TRBV21-1 is tagged as a pseudogene. The CDR3 totals 14 residues. The CDR3 sequence is CASSKRVGNQPQHF. The CDR3 DNA reads as TGTGCCAGCAGCAAAAGGGTGGGTAATCAGCCCCAGCATTTT.

The gene calls are TRBV9 and TRBJ2-1, with TRBD2 matching over 8 bases. CDR1 and CDR2 from the germline V gene are SGDLS and YYNGEE. CDR3 length: 15 amino acids. The trim removed 1 base at V and 0 bases at J, leaving 0 bases unmatched. The CDR3 region has the DNA TGTGCCAGCAGCGTACGGGAGGGCTCCTACAATGAGCAGTTCTTC. This sequence encodes CASSVREGSYNEQFF.

This chain connects TRBV20-1 to TRBJ2-1; D ambiguous. With 3 bases removed from V and 4 bases from J, the gap between germline ends came to 4 bases. This CDR3 is built from 11 residues. Looked up from germline, CDR1 is DFQATT and CDR2 is SNEGSKA (reference sequence). CDR3 loop: CSASRYNEQFF. CDR3 DNA: TGCAGTGCTAGCAGGTACAATGAGCAGTTCTTC.

V usage is TRBV6-5 and J usage is TRBJ2-7; tentative D call: TRBD2 (5 bases). Germline loops: CDR1 MNHEY, CDR2 SVGAGI. V was clipped by 6 bases and J by 2 bases, with 14 bases between them. There are 14 residues in the CDR3. The CDR3 spells CASSYSPGTYEQYF. The CDR3, as DNA: TGTGCCAGCAGCTACAGCCCGGGGACCTACGAGCAGTACTTC.

The chain carries TRBV6-5 and TRBJ2-6; D is unresolved. This CDR3 region has 16 residues. Germline CDR1 is MNHEY and CDR2 is SVGAGI. The germline V and J ends were trimmed by 1 base and 0 bases, with 7 bases remaining between them. This CDR3 is CASSYYWDSGANVLTF. CDR3 sequence (DNA): TGTGCCAGCAGTTACTACTGGGACTCTGGGGCCAACGTCCTGACTTTC.

This clone was picked up a small number of times. V and J are TRBV2 and TRBJ1-3; the D gene is possibly TRBD1 (6 bases). This CDR3 comprises 13 residues. The V end was cut by 8 bases, the J end by 2 bases, with 10 bases between. The V gene's germline CDR1 is SNHLY and CDR2 FYNNEI. The CDR3 sequence: CASAGDTGNTIYF. The CDR3, as DNA: TGTGCCAGCGCGGGGGACACTGGAAACACCATATATTTT.

CDR3: CASSLLVGGAYNEQFF. The CDR3 DNA follows: TGTGCCAGCAGCTTACTAGTCGGGGGCGCCTACAATGAGCAGTTCTTC. The rearrangement links TRBV5-5 to TRBJ2-1; D is possibly TRBD1 or TRBD2 (6 bases each). The germline V gene encodes CDR1 SGHKS and CDR2 YYEKEE (reference sequence). V was pared by 2 bases and J by 2 bases, with 14 bases between. The CDR3 runs 16 residues.

The gene calls are TRBV30 and TRBJ1-1; D call uncertain. In germline, CDR1 is GTSNPN, CDR2 SVGIG (reference sequence). Trimming stripped 3 bases from V and 1 base from J, with 6 bases between. The CDR3 loop spans 12 amino acids. The CDR3 DNA sequence: TGTGCCTGGAGCAGACAGAACACTGAAGCTTTCTTT. As protein: CAWSRQNTEAFF.

This clone was picked up a small number of times. The chain joins TRBV6-5 to TRBJ1-2, with D tentatively TRBD1 (6 bases). The CDR3 totals 12 residues. Trimming took 5 bases from V and 7 from J, leaving 11 bases between them. Looked up from germline, CDR1 is MNHEY and CDR2 is SVGAGI. The CDR3 loop is CASSVRQAGYTF. The CDR3 region has the DNA TGTGCCAGCAGTGTGCGACAGGCTGGCTACACCTTC.

V is TRBV19 and J is TRBJ1-5; the D gene is possibly TRBD1 (5 bases). The germline CDR1 and CDR2 sequences are LNHDA and SQIVND (reference sequence). CDR3 size: 17 residues. V was trimmed by 3 bases and J by 2 bases, leaving 17 bases between them. The CDR3 region has the DNA TGTGCCAGTAGTATTAGGGCAGGGCCTTTGGGCAATCAGCCCCAGCATTTT. Residues: CASSIRAGPLGNQPQHF.

This sequence joins TRBV7-2 and TRBJ1-3; 7 bases agree with TRBD1. CDR1 is SGHTA and CDR2 is FQGNSA in the germline V gene. The CDR3 extends over 14 amino acids. With 5 bases clipped from V and 0 bases from J, the junction kept 1 base outside the gene matches. CDR3 sequence reads: CASSRDSSGNTIYF. CDR3 bases: TGTGCCAGCAGCCGGGACAGCTCTGGAAACACCATATATTTT. Full variable domain (remainder filled in from reference TRBV7-2 and TRBJ1-3): GAGVSQSPSNKVTEKGKDVELRCDPISGHTALYWYRQSLGQGLEFLIYFQGNSAPDKSGLPSDRFSAERTGGSVSTLTIQRTQQEDSAVYLCASSRDSSGNTIYFGEGSWLTVV.

In regard to this clone: The junction differs from germline at one of its ends, possibly a read error. The V gene is TRBV7-2, the J gene TRBJ2-1, with a tentative D call TRBD2 (6 bases). CDR1 is SGHTA, CDR2 FQGNSA, per germline. CDR3 length equals 15 residues. The CDR3 sequence: CASRLGRGTPNEQFF. The CDR3 DNA sequence: TGTGCCAGCAGATTAGGGCGAGGGACTCCCAATGAGCAGTTCTTC.

V usage is TRBV28 and J usage is TRBJ2-7; D remains ambiguous. V was cut by 1 base and J by 5 bases, with 12 bases left in between. The CDR3 contains 14 residues. CDR1 is MDHEN and CDR2 is SYDVKM in the germline V gene. CDR3 sequence reads: CASSLSSVINEQYF. The CDR3, as DNA: TGTGCCAGCAGTTTATCATCAGTGATCAACGAGCAGTACTTC.

This chain joins TRBV15 and TRBJ1-2, with 8 bases aligning to TRBD1. Losses at the gene ends were 3 bases for V and 6 bases for J; bases not matched to a gene: 0. The CDR3 spans 12 residues. Germline V gene sequence: CDR1 LNHNV, CDR2 YYDKDF (reference sequence). In DNA form, the CDR3 reads TGTGCCACCAGCAGGGACAGGGATGGCTACACCTTC. As protein: CATSRDRDGYTF.

CDR3 nucleotide sequence: TGTGCCAGCAGCTTAGACAGCAATCAGCCCCAGCATTTT. Its protein is CASSLDSNQPQHF. This chain joins TRBV11-3 and TRBJ1-5; D gene uncertain. This CDR3 is 13 amino acids long. The V end lost 0 bases, the J end lost 1 base, and 1 base lay between the germline ends. The germline CDR1 and CDR2 sequences are SGHNT and YENEEA. The whole variable domain, remainder taken from reference TRBV11-3 and TRBJ1-5, is EAGVVQSPRYKIIEKKQPVAFWCNPISGHNTLYWYLQNLGQGPELLIRYENEEAVDDSQLPKDRFSAERLKGVDSTLKIQPAELGDSAVYLCASSLDSNQPQHFGDGTRLSIL.

The chain couples TRBV7-9 to TRBJ1-1; the match to TRBD1 covers 7 bases. The CDR3 totals 13 residues. V dropped 0 bases and J dropped 7; count of bases not matched to a gene: 2. Germline values: CDR1 SEHNR, CDR2 FQNEAQ (reference sequence). DNA for the CDR3: TGTGCCAGCAGCTTAGCGGGGACAGTTGAAGCTTTCTTT. The encoded protein is CASSLAGTVEAFF.

This clone was detected only a few times. The gene calls are TRBV6-4 and TRBJ2-1; the match to TRBD2 covers 12 bases. V lost 4 bases and J lost 8; bases outside the gene matches: 3. The CDR3 is 14 amino acids. Looked up from germline, CDR1 is MRHNA and CDR2 is SNTAGT. Here the CDR3 reads CASSGTSGADEQFF. The CDR3 coding sequence is TGTGCCAGCAGTGGGACTAGCGGGGCGGATGAGCAGTTCTTC.

This clone was detected a few times. This chain connects TRBV5-1 to TRBJ2-6; TRBD2 matches 12 bases. The junction had 4 bases not matched to a gene; V was cut back by 3 bases and J by 3 bases. Germline V gives CDR1 SGHRS, CDR2 YFSETQ. The CDR3 is made up of 17 amino acids. This CDR3 is CASSWTSGIVGANVLTF. CDR3 bases: TGCGCCAGCAGCTGGACTAGCGGGATCGTTGGGGCCAACGTCCTGACTTTC.

This clone was picked up one time. J is TRBJ2-7 and V is TRBV18, with a possible D match to TRBD2 (6 bases). The V end lost 5 bases, the J end lost 2 bases, and 13 bases lay between the germline ends. Germline values: CDR1 KGHSH, CDR2 LQKENI. The CDR3 extends over 14 amino acids. As DNA, the CDR3 is TGTGCCAGCTCATCCCTGGGGGGACCCTACGAGCAGTACTTC. It specifies CASSSLGGPYEQYF. The entire variable domain, with the rest obtained from reference TRBV18 and TRBJ2-7, is as follows: NAGVMQNPRHLVRRRGQEARLRCSPMKGHSHVYWYRQLPEEGLKFMVYLQKENIIDESGMPKERFSAEFPKEGPSILRIQQVVRGDSAAYFCASSSLGGPYEQYFGPGTRLTVT.

This clone was observed a single time. The rearrangement joins TRBV2 to TRBJ2-7, with 9 nucleotides matching TRBD1. CDR1 and CDR2 (germline): SNHLY, FYNNEI. Germline trimming cut 6 bases from V and 2 bases from J; bases unmatched to any gene: 5. CDR3 length: 14 residues. The CDR3 is CASRGDRAPYEQYF. The CDR3 nucleotides are TGTGCCAGCAGGGGGGACAGGGCCCCCTACGAGCAGTACTTC.

This sequence joins TRBV5-1 and TRBJ2-4, with 11 bases aligning to TRBD1. V lost 2 bases, J lost 7 bases, and 2 bases stayed unmatched. Per the germline V gene, CDR1 is SGHRS and CDR2 is YFSETQ. This CDR3 comprises 14 residues. The DNA for the CDR3 is TGCGCCAGCAGCTTAGGGACAGGGGGGAACATTCAGTACTTC. As protein: CASSLGTGGNIQYF.